A single sample is the source of the 13 T cell receptor beta chains below, sequenced in a study of vaccination and CD4 T cells after COVID-19. The antigens these receptors bind are not known. Cultured CD4+ T cell DNA underwent sequencing with the Oncomine TCR Beta short-read assay. TCRdb ran MiXCR on the PCR reads and lists one entry per CDR3 protein. The data hold over 20,000 distinct CDR3 sequences, with nearly 50% observed a single time. The treatment was: roughly nine-day PBMC culture with coronavirus spike peptide pools or control peptides (ViraFEST assay). What was sequenced was CD4+ T cells from blood, cultured in vitro. These receptors came from a human donor who had recovered from COVID-19.

This chain uses TRBV7-9 with TRBJ1-1, with D possibly matching TRBD1 (5 bases). This CDR3 spans 14 amino acids. Trimming cost V 2 bases and J 1 base, with 8 bases left between them. Germline lookup yields CDR1 SEHNR and CDR2 FQNEAQ (reference sequence). CDR3 bases: TGTGCCAGCAGCTTACAGGGTGGGAACACTGAAGCTTTCTTT. It encodes CASSLQGGNTEAFF.

Only a few counts were recorded for this clonotype. This rearrangement joins TRBV7-2 to TRBJ1-5; 8 bases align to TRBD1. Germline V CDR1 and CDR2: SGHTA, FQGNSA. The CDR3 is made up of 13 amino acids. The V gene end was trimmed by 5 bases and the J gene end by 9 bases; junction bases not matched to a gene: 6. The CDR3 loop reads CASSLGQASPQHF. In nucleotides, the CDR3 is TGTGCCAGCAGCCTGGGACAGGCCTCGCCCCAGCATTTT.

V and J are TRBV30 and TRBJ2-1; maybe TRBD2 (6 bases). CDR1 and CDR2 (germline): GTSNPN, SVGIG (reference sequence). V was pared by 3 bases and J by 12 bases, with 18 bases between. The CDR3 is 13 amino acids. This CDR3 reads CAWSALPSAPQFF. For the CDR3, the DNA is TGTGCCTGGAGCGCACTCCCTAGCGCGCCGCAGTTCTTC.

The chain is built from TRBV9 and TRBJ1-4; D is uncertain. Trimming stripped 3 bases from V and 6 bases from J, with 12 bases between. This CDR3 has 14 residues. Germline CDR1 reads SGDLS; CDR2 reads YYNGEE. The CDR3 is CASSGEVRDEKLFF. As DNA, the CDR3 is TGTGCCAGCAGCGGGGAAGTAAGGGATGAAAAACTGTTTTTT.

CDR3 sequence reads: CSVKQGLDSPLHF. The DNA of the CDR3 is TGCAGCGTTAAACAGGGTTTGGATTCACCCCTCCACTTT. The chain joins TRBV29-1 to TRBJ1-6; TRBD1 is a possible D gene (6 bases). Trimming stripped 5 bases from V and 8 bases from J, with 13 bases between. Germline V gene lookup returns CDR1 SQVTM and CDR2 ANQGSEA. This CDR3 spans 13 amino acids.

The sample holds a few counts of this clonotype. The chain recombines TRBV25-1 with TRBJ2-1; 8 bases align to TRBD2. The CDR3 covers 15 residues. J gave up 5 bases and V 5 bases, and 8 bases lay outside the gene matches. Germline CDR1 MGHDK, CDR2 SYGVNS. The DNA for the CDR3 is TGTGCCAGCAGTCAAGCGGGAGTGCTAGACAATGAGCAGTTCTTC. It is translated as CASSQAGVLDNEQFF.

V usage is TRBV6-5 and J usage is TRBJ1-5; 10 bases line up with TRBD1. V dropped 0 bases and J dropped 0; count of bases not matched to a gene: 17. This CDR3 spans 22 amino acids. In germline, CDR1 is MNHEY, CDR2 SVGAGI. CDR3 in amino acids: CASSYSTRDRGLGVFSNQPQHF. The CDR3, as DNA: TGTGCCAGCAGTTACTCGACTAGGGACAGGGGATTGGGGGTCTTTAGCAATCAGCCCCAGCATTTT.

This clonotype was counted a few times. V usage is TRBV7-2 and J usage is TRBJ2-2; D is unresolved. Germline V lookup: CDR1 SGHTA, CDR2 FQGNSA. V was cut by 3 bases and J by 1 base, with 9 bases left in between. This CDR3 comprises 15 residues. Written as DNA, the CDR3 is TGTGCCAGCAGCTTGAGTGACGGGAACACCGGGGAGCTGTTTTTT. The encoded protein is CASSLSDGNTGELFF.

The chain joins TRBV24-1 to TRBJ2-5, with D possibly being TRBD1 or TRBD2 (5 bases each). V shed 4 bases and J shed 5 bases, with 19 bases lying between them. The CDR3 totals 16 residues. Per the germline V gene, CDR1 is KGHDR and CDR2 is SFDVKD. The CDR3 spells CATSDPRPGPGETQYF. The DNA of the CDR3 is TGTGCCACCAGTGACCCCCGACCGGGACCAGGGGAGACCCAGTACTTC.

This clonotype was seen more than once but under ten times. The chain couples TRBV7-9 to TRBJ2-3; TRBD2 matches at 7 bases. Per germline, CDR1 SEHNR and CDR2 FQNEAQ (reference sequence). J gave up 4 bases and V 2 bases, and 3 bases lay outside the gene matches. The length of the CDR3 is 14 residues. CDR3 loop: CASSLSGGADTQYF. DNA for the CDR3: TGTGCCAGCAGCTTATCGGGAGGAGCAGATACGCAGTATTTT. The full variable domain, completed using reference TRBV7-9 and TRBJ2-3, is DTGVSQNPRHKITKRGQNVTFRCDPISEHNRLYWYRQTLGQGPEFLTYFQNEAQLEKSRLLSDRFSAERPKGSFSTLEIQRTEQGDSAMYLCASSLSGGADTQYFGPGTRLTVL.

The J gene is TRBJ2-3, the V gene TRBV20-1, with D tentatively TRBD2 (6 bases). The CDR3 has 15 amino acids. Deletions cut 5 bases from V and 0 bases from J, with 15 bases between. CDR1 and CDR2 (germline): DFQATT, SNEGSKA (reference sequence). This CDR3 reads CSAEGDSGSTDTQYF. CDR3 in DNA: TGCAGTGCTGAAGGTGATAGCGGCAGCACAGATACGCAGTATTTT.

V is TRBV20-1 and J is TRBJ1-5; maybe TRBD1 (5 bases). There are 13 residues in the CDR3. The germline V gene has CDR1 DFQATT and CDR2 SNEGSKA (reference sequence). Between the trimmed V and J ends, which lost 6 bases and 7 bases, there was a span of 16 bases. The DNA of the CDR3 is TGCAGTGCCGCGTGGGGCTCGGACCAGCCCCAGCATTTT. This encodes CSAAWGSDQPQHF.

This clonotype showed up just a few times. V is TRBV20-1 and J is TRBJ2-1; the D is unclear. V lost 0 bases and J lost 6, with 12 bases in between. Germline V gene sequence: CDR1 DFQATT, CDR2 SNEGSKA (reference sequence). The CDR3 consists of 14 residues. The CDR3 DNA is TGCAGTGCTAGAGAGCTAACCCTATCCAATGAGCAGTTCTTC. It yields the protein CSARELTLSNEQFF.